These 9 T cell receptor beta chains originate from one sample sequenced in a study of blood T cell repertoires in COVID-19. Repertoires were generated with immunoSEQ multiplex PCR, while TCRdb's copy carries only in-frame clones and drops some. This sample has 300,000 to 400,000 clones, with around 92% found just once. Sequenced material: peripheral blood. The receptors were gathered from a woman in her twenties or thirties with COVID-19, enrolled during active disease.

J is TRBJ2-2 and V is TRBV6-2 or TRBV6-3; tentative D call: TRBD2 (6 bases). The germline V gene has CDR1 MNHEY and CDR2 SVGEGT. The germline V and J ends were trimmed by 1 base and 4 bases, with 7 bases remaining between them. The CDR3 runs 14 residues. The DNA for the CDR3 is TGTGCCAGCAGTTACTACGGGGGCACCGGGGAGCTGTTTTTT. As protein: CASSYYGGTGELFF.

This rearrangement joins TRBV15 to TRBJ2-7; maybe TRBD2 (5 bases). The CDR3 runs 17 residues. V gave up 3 bases and J gave up 5 bases, with 23 bases separating them. CDR1 is LNHNV and CDR2 is YYDKDF in the germline V gene (reference sequence). The CDR3 region is CATSRSLGPSGTNEQYF. The DNA of the CDR3 is TGTGCCACCAGCAGGAGCCTCGGCCCATCGGGAACAAACGAGCAGTACTTC.

This sequence joins TRBV5-5 and TRBJ1-5; 8 nucleotides agree with TRBD1. The germline V gene encodes CDR1 SGHKS and CDR2 YYEKEE (reference sequence). Trimming took 4 bases from V and 0 from J; bases not matched to a gene: 9. CDR3 size: 17 residues. The CDR3 nucleotides are TGTGCCAGCAGCGCCGGACAGGGAGCTTATAGCAATCAGCCCCAGCATTTT. The encoded protein is CASSAGQGAYSNQPQHF.

The V gene is TRBV28, the J gene TRBJ1-5; possible D gene TRBD1, 6 bases. This CDR3 has 15 residues. V dropped 3 bases and J dropped 7 bases, with 16 bases sitting between them. In germline, CDR1 is MDHEN, CDR2 SYDVKM. Written as DNA, the CDR3 is TGTGCCAGCAGTTTTTGGCAGGACAGAGGACAGCCCCAGCATTTT. This gives the protein CASSFWQDRGQPQHF.

The chain is built from TRBV9 and TRBJ1-4, with TRBD1 matching over 11 bases. This CDR3 contains 15 residues. Losses at the gene ends were 0 bases for V and 8 bases for J; bases not matched to a gene: 3. The germline V gene has CDR1 SGDLS and CDR2 YYNGEE. Here the CDR3 DNA reads TGTGCCAGCAGCGTAGACGGGACAGGGGGGGAAAAACTGTTTTTT. Protein product: CASSVDGTGGEKLFF.

The rearrangement links TRBV7-9 to TRBJ1-3; 7 bases match TRBD1. From germline, CDR1 is SEHNR and CDR2 FQNEAQ (reference sequence). CDR3 size: 15 residues. V gave up 1 base and J gave up 6 bases; unmatched junction bases: 6. The CDR3 protein is CASSLVGGAENTIYF. Here the CDR3 DNA reads TGTGCCAGCAGCTTAGTAGGGGGCGCCGAAAACACCATATATTTT.

The rearrangement joins TRBV6-5 to TRBJ1-5; a possible D gene is TRBD1 (6 bases). The CDR3 length is 15 residues. The V gene lost 5 bases and the J gene lost 0 bases, with 11 bases spanning the gap. In germline, CDR1 is MNHEY, CDR2 SVGAGI. This chain's CDR3 is CASSRDRPSNQPQHF. The DNA of the CDR3 is TGTGCCAGCAGTCGCGACAGGCCTAGCAATCAGCCCCAGCATTTT.

The chain carries TRBV19 and TRBJ1-3; TRBD1 aligns across 8 bases. CDR3 length: 16 amino acids. Trimming at V came to 6 bases and at J to 1 base, leaving 8 bases not matched to a gene. Germline V gene lookup returns CDR1 LNHDA and CDR2 SQIVND (reference sequence). The CDR3 DNA sequence: TGTGCCAGTAGAACCCGGACAGGGCGGTCTGGAAACACCATATATTTT. Translation gives CASRTRTGRSGNTIYF.

The chain employs TRBV13 and TRBJ2-3, with 11 bases matching TRBD2. Unmatched junction bases numbered 11, after V lost 3 bases and J lost 6 bases. CDR1 PRHDT and CDR2 FYEKMQ come from the germline V gene (reference sequence). The CDR3 length is 17 residues. The CDR3 bases are TGTGCCAGCAGCTTTACGCTACTAGCGGGAGAAGGTGATACGCAGTATTTT. Residues: CASSFTLLAGEGDTQYF. Full variable domain (rest looked up from reference TRBV13 and TRBJ2-3): AAGVIQSPRHLIKEKRETATLKCYPIPRHDTVYWYQQGPGQDPQFLISFYEKMQSDKGSIPDRFSAQQFSDYHSELNMSSLELGDSALYFCASSFTLLAGEGDTQYFGPGTRLTVL.